This T cell receptor beta chain was sequenced in a study of vaccination and CD4 T cells after COVID-19 (dated by TCRdb to the early 2020s). Concerning the study at large: Convalescent patients had a positive SARS-CoV-2 result on nasal swab PCR, and of these patients, under ten had mild disease and one had severe disease. Participants received two doses of either the Pfizer-BioNTech BNT162b2 vaccine (n=8) or the Moderna mRNA-1273 vaccine (n=2). In under twelve COVID-19 convalescent patients and a handful of infection-naive healthy vaccine recipients, researchers compared the spike-specific CD4+ TCR repertoire from before mRNA vaccination with the repertoire from after. As controls, cultures received a CEFX viral epitope pool (the positive control), an HIV-1 Nef peptide pool (the negative control), or no peptide at all. Six males and four females were included in the convalescent cohort, with two Hispanic individuals, seven Caucasians, two Asians and one multiracial person represented. Culture stimuli were overlapping spike peptide pools from SARS-CoV-2 and from the common cold coronaviruses HCoV-NL63, HCoV-OC43 and HCoV-229E. Post-vaccine blood samples were taken a median of approximately 76 days after the second vaccine dose, with a range of 14 to 241 days. Post-COVID blood samples were collected from convalescent patients a median of about 92 days after diagnosis, with a range of about 30 to 161 days.

The CDR3 measures 15 amino acids from cysteine to phenylalanine. Here the CDR3 DNA is all that survives: 45 bases in frame from base 1. Reading the germline V gene (reference sequence) gives CDR1 SEHNR and CDR2 FQNEAQ. A distance of 10 bases separates the germline ends of V and J, which lose 1 base and 1 base respectively. The investigation overall reported the following: Only a relatively small number of convalescent patients were included in the study, and early timepoints following natural infection were not analyzed. The median number of SARS-CoV-2-reactive clonotypes rose from about 19 after infection to roughly 38 after vaccination, but the change was not significant. Among the post-vaccine SARS-CoV-2-reactive clones in convalescent patients, a median about 89% showed up only after vaccination, which suggests vaccine-specific priming. In convalescent patients, nearly all vaccine-specific clones (304 of 307) were found to be mono-reactive for SARS-CoV-2 spike rather than cross-reactive with common cold coronaviruses.

In light of the paper, this sample's treatment or condition label describes: approximately 10-day PBMC culture with coronavirus spike peptide pools or control peptides (ViraFEST assay). The study used the ViraFEST assay, which expanded antigen-specific T cells with peptide pools and then identified expanded clonotypes by TCR sequencing. The convalescent patients' positive SARS-CoV-2 PCR tests fell between March and December 2020, which was before the Alpha, Beta and Delta variants emerged in the United States. Each well held millions of PBMCs cultured in IMDM containing approximately 5% human AB serum and approximately 10 IU/ml IL-2, with about 10 ug/ml peptide pools added. Half of the culture medium was replaced with fresh IL-2-containing medium on days 3 and 7. CD4+ T cells were isolated after 10 days of culture through negative selection using the EasySep CD4+ T cell isolation kit. Ficoll-Paque Plus gradient centrifugation was used to isolate PBMCs from whole blood, and the isolated PBMCs were then either used fresh or cryopreserved at -140C. In general, triplicate wells were set up for every culture condition.

As to this clonotype: This receptor's antigen is unknown. Base qualities are not recorded, but no much larger clone differs from it by a single base.

Libraries were prepared through PCR. At the Johns Hopkins FTIC core, DNA from the cultured CD4+ T cells underwent TCR sequencing with the Oncomine TCR Beta short-read assay. The QIAamp micro DNA kit was used to extract genomic DNA from the cultured CD4+ T cells. Oncomine TCR Beta libraries made from cultured CD4+ T cells were pooled using unique dual indexes and sequenced on an Illumina iSeq 100. In the original analysis: Non-productive sequences were removed, and CDR3s not starting with C, not ending with F or W, or shorter than 7 amino acids were discarded. Antigen-specific clonotypes were identified with the MANAFEST web application by comparing peptide-stimulated wells with reference and other culture wells. An FDR below 0.05, an odds ratio above 5, and a productive frequency above 0.1% in at least two of three replicate wells were required for clones to be considered positive. Cross-reactive clonotypes were defined as significantly expanded in both SARS-CoV-2 spike wells and at least one common cold coronavirus spike condition. Using R version 3.6.1, CDR3 homology was evaluated through Levenshtein distances (stringdist) along with unrooted phylogenetic trees (ape). In-frame beta chains were kept once TCRdb had trimmed the public reads at Q25 with fastp and called clones with MiXCR. Rows with one shared CDR3 protein collapse into an entry with the most common genes and DNA. The V and J calls here are based on TCRdb, not the publication. The sample contains around 13,000 distinct CDR3 sequences, around 77% of them found a single time. The ten largest clones take up 20% of the sample.

The TCR sequence derives from a human donor who had recovered from COVID-19. The specimen was CD4+ T cells from blood, cultured in vitro. The chain is encoded by TRBV7-9 joined to TRBJ1-1; no D gene is confidently identified. The DNA sequence reads TGTGCCAGCAGCTTAGTGGGGTTAGGGAACACTGAAGCTTTCTTT. Translated, it gives CASSLVGLGNTEAFF.